What follows is one T cell receptor (beta chain) and its context. Its target is unknown. The sample originates from a study of CD8+ T cells in alopecia areata. Study overall: Severity of treated patients was scored by affected scalp percentage.

Sample treatment: oral pan-JAK inhibitor, 5-10 mg twice daily. Researchers gathered lesional scalp punch biopsies and peripheral blood from patients with alopecia areata. Sorting from PBMCs produced CD4+ and CD8+ T cells. Isolated RNA was reverse transcribed into cDNA used as the sequencing template. The assay was immunoSEQ multiplex PCR, and TCRdb's table has in-frame clones only and misses some. The sample shows around 200,000 clones, about three fifths of them seen only once. Germline assignment: CDR1 SGHAT and CDR2 FQNNGV. The CDR3 spans 16 residues. The V and J ends lost 5 bases and 2 bases respectively, with 15 bases between them. The study's findings and limits: In blood and scalp, many expanded lesional clones persisted during tofacitinib.

Specimen: CD4+ T cells sorted from blood, collected at week 4, from a patient treated with tofacitinib. The chain links TRBV11-2 to TRBJ1-4; D not certain. This TCR was recovered from a human donor with alopecia areata. In nucleotides, the CDR3 is TGTGCCAGCAGCCCAACTGTTGGTCCCACTAATGAAAAACTGTTTTTT. This encodes CASSPTVGPTNEKLFF.